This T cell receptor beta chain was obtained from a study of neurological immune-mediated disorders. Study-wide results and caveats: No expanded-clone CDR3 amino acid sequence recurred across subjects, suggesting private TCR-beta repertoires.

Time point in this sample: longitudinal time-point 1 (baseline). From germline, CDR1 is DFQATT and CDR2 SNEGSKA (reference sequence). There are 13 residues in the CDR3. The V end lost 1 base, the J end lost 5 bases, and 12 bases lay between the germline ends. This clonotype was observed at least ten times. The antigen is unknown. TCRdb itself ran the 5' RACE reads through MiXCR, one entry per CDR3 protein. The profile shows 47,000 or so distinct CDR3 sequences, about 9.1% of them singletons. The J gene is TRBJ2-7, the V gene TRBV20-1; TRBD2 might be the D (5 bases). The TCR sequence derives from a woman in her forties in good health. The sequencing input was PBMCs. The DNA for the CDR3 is TGCAGTGCTAGAGCGGGAAGCGGCAACGAGCAGTACTTC. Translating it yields CSARAGSGNEQYF.